The 10 T cell receptor beta chains below were found in one sample sequenced in a study of cytomegalovirus exposure and HLA in healthy donors. PCR used 60 Vbeta primers and 13 Jbeta primers. Profiled with immunoSEQ multiplex PCR; TCRdb holds only in-frame clones, not every one. The sample has roughly 190,000 clones, around 82% seen once; the top ten hold 1.5% to 2%. Sample: PBMCs. These receptors were obtained from a man aged 18 to 29 in good health and CMV-seronegative.

The chain combines TRBV7-8 with TRBJ1-2; D is possibly TRBD1 (6 bases). CDR3 length equals 14 residues. Trimming took off 5 bases at V and 2 bases at J, with 12 bases between the two ends. The germline gives CDR1 SGHVS, CDR2 FQNEAQ. The DNA for the CDR3 is TGTGCCAGCAGCCGGACAGCCCTAAACTATGGCTACACCTTC. It is translated as CASSRTALNYGYTF.

J is TRBJ2-2 and V is TRBV27, with a tentative D call TRBD1 (6 bases). The germline CDR1 and CDR2 sequences are MNHEY and SMNVEV (reference sequence). V lost 2 bases, J lost 5 bases, and 15 bases lay in between. The CDR3 contains 16 residues. The CDR3 region is CASSLQGWSETGELFF. In nucleotides, the CDR3 is TGTGCCAGCAGTTTACAGGGGTGGAGTGAAACCGGGGAGCTGTTTTTT.

This sequence joins TRBV18 and TRBJ2-7, with 7 bases lining up with TRBD1. The trim removed 6 bases at V and 0 bases at J, leaving 5 bases unmatched. From germline, CDR1 is KGHSH and CDR2 LQKENI. The CDR3 is made up of 14 amino acids. CDR3: CASSPDRVSYEQYF. The CDR3 nucleotides read TGTGCCAGCTCCCCTGACAGGGTCTCCTACGAGCAGTACTTC.

The V and J genes are TRBV9 and TRBJ2-5, with 10 bases lining up with TRBD1. Judging by the DNA end, TRBJ2-7 fits better; the J call may be wrong. The V gene's germline CDR1 is SGDLS and CDR2 YYNGEE. This CDR3 has 18 amino acids. The CDR3 region is CASSVAPSDRGKSYEQYF. In DNA form, the CDR3 reads TGTGCCAGCAGCGTAGCACCCTCGGACAGGGGGAAGTCCTACGAGCAGTACTTC.

The rearrangement joins TRBV20-1 to TRBJ1-5; the D is unclear. With 1 base removed from V and 12 bases from J, the gap between germline ends came to 7 bases. CDR1 and CDR2 from the germline V gene are DFQATT and SNEGSKA (reference sequence). The CDR3 is 10 amino acids. This CDR3 reads CSARGEFQHF. The DNA of the CDR3 is TGCAGTGCTAGAGGCGAATTCCAGCATTTT.

The chain employs TRBV19 and TRBJ1-5; D is perhaps TRBD1 (6 bases). Germline assignment: CDR1 LNHDA and CDR2 SQIVND (reference sequence). The CDR3 contains 15 residues. V was shortened by 5 bases and J by 7 bases, with 18 bases between the two germline ends. CDR3 sequence (DNA): TGTGCCAGTAGTTCCAGGGGAGAAATTTTCCAGCCCCAGCATTTT. Translated, it gives CASSSRGEIFQPQHF.

CDR3: CASSIHTQGGELFF. The DNA for the CDR3 is TGTGCCAGTAGTATCCATACCCAGGGCGGGGAGCTGTTTTTT. The genes are TRBV19 and TRBJ2-2, with D maybe TRBD1 (5 bases). CDR1 and CDR2 (germline): LNHDA, SQIVND (reference sequence). Trimming shortened V by 3 bases and J by 7 bases, and 12 bases separated the two germline ends. The CDR3 is made up of 14 amino acids. The full variable domain, completed using reference TRBV19 and TRBJ2-2, is DGGITQSPKYLFRKEGQNVTLSCEQNLNHDAMYWYRQDPGQGLRLIYYSQIVNDFQKGDIAEGYSVSREKKESFPLTVTSAQKNPTAFYLCASSIHTQGGELFFGEGSRLTVL.

The chain uses TRBV28 and TRBJ2-6; 9 bases match TRBD1. In germline, CDR1 is MDHEN, CDR2 SYDVKM. This CDR3 region has 18 residues. V shed 6 bases and J 0 bases; nucleotides not matched to a gene: 9. CDR3 sequence: CASSPRQGVHSGANVLTF. DNA for the CDR3: TGTGCCAGCAGCCCCCGACAGGGGGTCCACTCTGGGGCCAACGTCCTGACTTTC.

The chain links TRBV6-6 to TRBJ2-1; 10 bases are shared with TRBD1. CDR3 size: 14 residues. Per germline, CDR1 MNHNY and CDR2 SVGAGI (reference sequence). V lost 4 bases and J lost 10; bases outside the gene matches: 7. CDR3 loop: CASSWGQGPLEQFF. The DNA of the CDR3 is TGTGCCAGCAGTTGGGGACAGGGGCCACTCGAGCAGTTCTTC.

J is TRBJ2-7 and V is TRBV2; 13 bases agree with TRBD2. CDR3 length: 15 amino acids. V was clipped by 6 bases and J by 4 bases; unmatched bases: 6. Germline CDR1 is SNHLY and CDR2 is FYNNEI. The chain's CDR3 is CASSFGLAGEYEQYF. The CDR3, as DNA: TGTGCCAGCAGCTTCGGACTAGCGGGAGAATACGAGCAGTACTTC.